This is a list of T cell receptor beta chains from one sample in a study of memory B cells and T cells in multiple sclerosis. These receptors have no identified antigens. Assay used: immunoSEQ multiplex PCR; TCRdb lists only in-frame clones, some missing. Found here are approximately 30,000 clones, about 84% of them singletons; the top ten hold approximately 2.4%. The sample consisted of PBMCs from blood kept in culture. The receptors derive from a human donor with multiple sclerosis. CDR3s include the opening cysteine and the closing phenylalanine or tryptophan. Clone size appears in some rows only: once, few, many, or a class for an expanded clone.

clone_size,v_call,j_call,cdr3_aa
few,TRBV28,TRBJ1-2,CASKRGPSYGYTF
NA,TRBV7-9,TRBJ2-1,CASSFRLVSYNEQFF
NA,TRBV5-4,TRBJ2-1,CASSRPGQGDAEQFF
NA,TRBV6-6,TRBJ2-2,CASSYTSTPQRELFF
NA,TRBV28,TRBJ1-1,CASSKGQPLSEAFF
NA,TRBV6-6,TRBJ1-2,CASSYSNGDGYTF
NA,TRBV5-6,TRBJ1-5,CASSWGISNQPQHF
NA,TRBV9,TRBJ2-3,CASSVGTSGSVGTDTQYF
NA,TRBV6-1,TRBJ1-4,CASRGGATNEKLSF
NA,TRBV11-1,TRBJ1-2,CASSPGTGTRGYGYTF
NA,TRBV5-1,TRBJ2-7,CASSLDGATYEQYF
NA,TRBV18,TRBJ1-1,CASSEPGQAIQNTEAFF
NA,TRBV5-1,TRBJ2-3,CASSLGGRASDTQYF
NA,TRBV18,TRBJ2-5,CASSPKGLQETQYF
NA,TRBV27,TRBJ1-5,CASSSLWQGESSNQPQHF
NA,TRBV15,TRBJ2-7,CATSDRGGSKQYF
NA,TRBV6-1,TRBJ2-5,CASSELITRETQYF
NA,TRBV5-1,TRBJ2-7,CASSLAGSDYEQYF
once,TRBV6-5,TRBJ1-1,CASSRGTNTEAFF
NA,TRBV6-5,TRBJ1-1,CASSLEGRNTEAFF
NA,TRBV18,NA,CASATGLGYEQYF
once,TRBV7-2,TRBJ2-2,CASQGVGELFF
NA,TRBV7-6,TRBJ2-5,CASSRLVKETQYF
NA,TRBV6-1,TRBJ2-2,CASRRGGMDTGELFF
NA,TRBV11-2,TRBJ1-2,CASSQRGGVGGYTF
NA,TRBV10-3,TRBJ2-1,CAIVATGLVSNEQFF
few,TRBV5-4,TRBJ2-7,CASSPTAGTEQYF
once,TRBV2,TRBJ2-2,CASSEWGTSATGELFF
NA,TRBV12-5,TRBJ2-7,CASGLELTGGGEQYF
NA,TRBV7-2,TRBJ2-1,CASTRDIPTKYNEQFF
NA,TRBV4-1,TRBJ1-4,CASSHERLTTNEKLFF
NA,TRBV6-1,TRBJ1-5,CASSGTGNQPQHF
NA,TRBV7-2,TRBJ2-3,CASSLEGTSGATDTQYF
NA,TRBV27,TRBJ2-1,CASSSTGLADYNEQFF
NA,TRBV5-4,TRBJ2-7,CASSSDPMGEQYF
few,TRBV5-1,TRBJ2-3,CASSLGPGVDTQYF
NA,TRBV2,TRBJ1-3,CASSGYAKPSGNTIYF
NA,TRBV23-1,TRBJ1-5,CASSPPGQGERQPQHF
NA,TRBV18,TRBJ2-2,CASSPLTGISGELFF
NA,TRBV5-1,TRBJ1-6,CASSLAGRDNSPLHF